This TCR beta chain was recorded in a study of response to subunit inactivated influenza vaccine. Using its own MiXCR run on the RT-PCR reads, TCRdb lists one record per CDR3 protein. The sample has about 190,000 distinct CDR3 sequences, roughly an eighth seen once; the top ten hold approximately 27%. Regarding the study as a whole: Authors suggested each seasonal influenza vaccination recruits few new T cells.

The length of the CDR3 is 16 residues. V shed 4 bases, J shed 1 base, and the junction held 5 bases outside the gene matches. This clonotype occurred many times. The target antigen is unknown. Sample: CD8+ T cells sorted from PBMCs, taken approximately 5 days after vaccination. This receptor was obtained from a man aged 50-59 years who received an inactivated influenza vaccine. The J gene is TRBJ2-3, the V gene TRBV12-3 or TRBV12-4, with 10 bases aligning to TRBD2. CDR3 nucleotide sequence: TGTGCCAGCAGTTCTCTAGCGGGAGCAGGCACAGATACGCAGTATTTT. It yields the protein CASSSLAGAGTDTQYF.